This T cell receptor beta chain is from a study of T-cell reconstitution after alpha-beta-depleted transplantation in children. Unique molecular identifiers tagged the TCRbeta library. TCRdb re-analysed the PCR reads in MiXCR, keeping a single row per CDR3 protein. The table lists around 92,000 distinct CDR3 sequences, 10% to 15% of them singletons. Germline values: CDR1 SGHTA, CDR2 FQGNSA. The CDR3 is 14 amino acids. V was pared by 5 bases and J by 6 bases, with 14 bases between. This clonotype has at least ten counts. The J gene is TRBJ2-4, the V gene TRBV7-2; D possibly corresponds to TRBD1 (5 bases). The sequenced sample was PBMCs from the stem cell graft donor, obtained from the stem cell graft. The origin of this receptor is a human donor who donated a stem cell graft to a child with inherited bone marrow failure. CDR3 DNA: TGTGCCAGCAGCCTGACAGTGATGGGAAACATTCAGTACTTC. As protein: CASSLTVMGNIQYF. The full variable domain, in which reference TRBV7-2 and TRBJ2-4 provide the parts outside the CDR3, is GAGVSQSPSNKVTEKGKDVELRCDPISGHTALYWYRQSLGQGLEFLIYFQGNSAPDKSGLPSDRFSAERTGGSVSTLTIQRTQQEDSAVYLCASSLTVMGNIQYFGAGTRLSVL.